A single sample gave rise to the 19 T cell receptor beta chains below, sequenced in a study of Graves' ophthalmopathy and Graves' hyperthyroidism. The authors amplified TCR beta CDR3 regions from RNA transcripts. In the first round, RT-PCR was carried out with HTBI primers, and a multiplex PCR formed the second round. Via MiXCR, TCRdb re-called the multiplex PCR reads, giving one row per CDR3 protein. The profile shows a few hundred thousand distinct CDR3 sequences, 15% to 20% of them singletons. The sequenced sample was peripheral blood. The origin of the receptors is an adult woman with stable Graves' hyperthyroidism.

This clonotype was recorded at least ten times. This chain links TRBV6-1 with TRBJ2-5, with 10 bases aligning to TRBD1. Germline V CDR1 and CDR2: MNHNS, SASEGT. The CDR3 is made up of 14 amino acids. V was pared by 7 bases and J by 5 bases, with 7 bases of the junction left unmatched. The CDR3 nucleotides are TGTGCCAGCAAACCGACAGGGGGCGGGGAGACCCAGTACTTC. It specifies CASKPTGGGETQYF.

The chain employs TRBV15 and TRBJ2-7; unclear D gene. V lost 1 base and J 3 bases, leaving 13 bases between the germline ends. Germline-derived CDR1 and CDR2 are LNHNV and YYDKDF (reference sequence). The CDR3 consists of 15 residues. The CDR3 sequence: CATSRGKGLVYEQYF. In nucleotides, the CDR3 is TGTGCCACCAGCAGAGGAAAGGGTTTGGTCTACGAGCAGTACTTC.

There are many counts of this clonotype. The chain is built from TRBV6-2 or TRBV6-3 and TRBJ1-1; D remains ambiguous. CDR3 length: 16 amino acids. The V gene lost 2 bases and the J gene lost 1 base, with 14 bases spanning the gap. CDR1 is MNHEY, CDR2 SVGEGT, per germline. CDR3 in amino acids: CASSYTAGRTNTEAFF. Here the CDR3 DNA reads TGTGCCAGCAGTTACACGGCAGGAAGAACGAACACTGAAGCTTTCTTT.

The sample holds one count of this clonotype. The chain employs TRBV6-1 and TRBJ1-5; TRBD1 matches 7 bases. CDR1 is MNHNS, CDR2 SASEGT, per germline. With V trimmed by 6 bases and J by 7 bases, 9 bases remained unmatched. The CDR3 sequence is 14 residues long. CDR3 nucleotide sequence: TGTGCCAGCAGCACCAGGGGGTCACGACAGCCCCAGCATTTT. This translates into CASSTRGSRQPQHF.

This clonotype has ten or more counts. V usage is TRBV12-3 or TRBV12-4 and J usage is TRBJ1-1; D remains unclear. V lost 5 bases to trimming and J lost 4 bases, with 17 bases between them. This CDR3 region has 15 residues. The CDR3 DNA reads TGTGCCAGCAGTCCTTGGCTGTTGGCGGGCACTGAAGCTTTCTTT. As protein: CASSPWLLAGTEAFF.

This clonotype was detected ten times or more. The CDR3 is CASSLSGLETQYF. The CDR3, as DNA: TGTGCCAGCAGTTTATCAGGGCTTGAGACCCAGTACTTC. The chain couples TRBV12-3 or TRBV12-4 to TRBJ2-5, with D tentatively TRBD1 (5 bases). V lost 2 bases and J 5 bases, leaving 9 bases between the germline ends. The CDR3 consists of 13 residues.

This clonotype was picked up many times. J is TRBJ2-2 and V is TRBV27; no firm D call. Per germline, CDR1 MNHEY and CDR2 SMNVEV (reference sequence). V lost 5 bases and J lost 3, with 7 bases in between. The CDR3 contains 13 residues. CDR3 residues: CASSSTYTGELFF. The CDR3, as DNA: TGTGCCAGCAGTAGCACGTACACCGGGGAGCTGTTTTTT.

Only a few counts were recorded for this clonotype. This rearrangement joins TRBV12-3 or TRBV12-4 to TRBJ2-7; weak D call: TRBD1 (5 bases). This CDR3 is built from 13 residues. V lost 5 bases to trimming and J lost 5 bases, with 13 bases between them. As DNA, the CDR3 is TGTGCCAGCAGTACCCTACAGGACCACGAGCAGTACTTC. It translates to CASSTLQDHEQYF.

This clonotype was counted many times. The chain joins TRBV10-3 to TRBJ2-5, with D possibly being TRBD2 (5 bases). V was clipped by 5 bases and J by 5 bases, with 15 bases between them. In germline, CDR1 is ENHRY, CDR2 SYGVKD. The CDR3 is made up of 14 amino acids. This CDR3 reads CAISFRDKLETQYF. For the CDR3, the DNA is TGTGCCATCAGTTTCCGGGATAAGCTCGAGACCCAGTACTTC.

This clonotype appeared many times. The V call is TRBV5-1, the J call TRBJ2-7; unclear D gene. This CDR3 region has 13 residues. Per the germline V gene, CDR1 is SGHRS and CDR2 is YFSETQ. Trimming removed 0 bases from V and 7 bases from J, with 11 bases in between. The CDR3 nucleotides read TGCGCCAGCAGCTTGGCAGCCACGGATGAGCAGTACTTC. Translation: CASSLAATDEQYF. Together with reference TRBV5-1 and TRBJ2-7, the CDR3 gives the full variable domain: KAGVTQTPRYLIKTRGQQVTLSCSPISGHRSVSWYQQTPGQGLQFLFEYFSETQRNKGNFPGRFSGRQFSNSRSEMNVSTLELGDSALYLCASSLAATDEQYFGPGTRLTVT.

The V call is TRBV6-5, the J call TRBJ1-1; D is ambiguous. The ends were cut back, 0 bases at V and 6 bases at J, with 11 bases in the middle. Germline lookup yields CDR1 MNHEY and CDR2 SVGAGI. CDR3 size: 14 residues. The CDR3 nucleotides are TGTGCCAGCAGTTACTCGAGTGGACGGCCTGAAGCTTTCTTT. It specifies CASSYSSGRPEAFF.

In its sample, this clonotype was seen many times. This chain uses TRBV3-1 with TRBJ1-6; no clear D gene. V shed 1 base and J shed 10 bases, with 11 bases lying between them. The CDR3 has 14 amino acids. Germline V gene sequence: CDR1 LGHDT, CDR2 YNNKEL (reference sequence). The CDR3 DNA sequence: TGTGCCAGCAGCCAAGTCGTAATGGGCTCACCCCTCCACTTT. The encoded protein is CASSQVVMGSPLHF.

This clonotype was detected many times. This chain uses TRBV19 with TRBJ1-1; D gene ambiguous. The V end lost 1 base, the J end lost 1 base, and 10 bases lay between the germline ends. The germline V gene encodes CDR1 LNHDA and CDR2 SQIVND (reference sequence). CDR3 length: 15 residues. DNA for the CDR3: TGTGCCAGTAGTATAGCCGGTTATAGGAACACTGAAGCTTTCTTT. It specifies CASSIAGYRNTEAFF. The whole variable domain, remainder taken from reference TRBV19 and TRBJ1-1, is DGGITQSPKYLFRKEGQNVTLSCEQNLNHDAMYWYRQDPGQGLRLIYYSQIVNDFQKGDIAEGYSVSREKKESFPLTVTSAQKNPTAFYLCASSIAGYRNTEAFFGQGTRLTVV.

This clonotype has ten or more counts. V usage is TRBV28 and J usage is TRBJ2-7; 9 bases agree with TRBD2. Trimming removed 4 bases from V and 3 bases from J; junction bases left unmatched: 13. The length of the CDR3 is 17 residues. Germline CDR1 and CDR2: MDHEN and SYDVKM. The CDR3 loop is CASSSLAGGDDFYEQYF. CDR3 nucleotide sequence: TGTGCCAGCAGTTCCTTGGCGGGAGGGGATGATTTCTACGAGCAGTACTTC.

This clonotype was picked up many times. The chain has TRBV6-2 or TRBV6-3 and TRBJ2-7; D might be TRBD1 (5 bases). Trimming left V 6 bases short and J 5 bases short, with 17 bases between. Looked up from germline, CDR1 is MNHEY and CDR2 is SVGEGT. This CDR3 has 14 residues. The CDR3 region is CASRPRNRFHEQYF. CDR3 coding DNA: TGTGCCAGCAGGCCTCGCAACAGGTTCCACGAGCAGTACTTC.

This clonotype was detected many times. J is TRBJ2-6 and V is TRBV25-1; unclear D gene. Germline loops: CDR1 MGHDK, CDR2 SYGVNS. The CDR3 has 13 residues. The V end lost 0 bases, the J end lost 7 bases, and 4 bases lay between the germline ends. The CDR3 loop is CASSEYRANVLTF. For the CDR3, the DNA is TGTGCCAGCAGTGAATATAGAGCCAACGTCCTGACTTTC.

This clonotype was counted many times. The CDR3 DNA follows: TGTGCCAGTAGAAGGGCAGGTGTTCAAGAGACCCAGTACTTC. Its protein product is CASRRAGVQETQYF. This rearrangement joins TRBV19 to TRBJ2-5, with D hard to call. The V gene's germline CDR1 is LNHDA and CDR2 SQIVND (reference sequence). The CDR3 is 14 residues long. Trimming removed 6 bases from V and 2 bases from J, with 13 bases in between.

As to this clonotype: The conserved phenylalanine or tryptophan is not found at the CDR3 terminus, so this likely reflects a read error. V is TRBV12-3 or TRBV12-4 and J is TRBJ1-3; D call uncertain. The CDR3 covers 15 residues. V gave up 3 bases and J gave up 3 bases, with 12 bases separating them. CDR3 loop: CASSFSGMDGNTIYY. The CDR3 coding sequence is TGTGCCAGCAGTTTTTCTGGGATGGATGGAAACACCATATATTAT.

This sequence joins TRBV20-1 and TRBJ2-5; 7 nucleotides line up with TRBD1. Trimming took 6 bases from V and 5 from J; bases not matched to a gene: 12. CDR1 and CDR2 from the germline V gene are DFQATT and SNEGSKA (reference sequence). This CDR3 is built from 14 residues. The CDR3 DNA is TGCAGTGCAACGAGGGGGCCTGGACTGGAGACCCAGTACTTC. Protein sequence: CSATRGPGLETQYF.